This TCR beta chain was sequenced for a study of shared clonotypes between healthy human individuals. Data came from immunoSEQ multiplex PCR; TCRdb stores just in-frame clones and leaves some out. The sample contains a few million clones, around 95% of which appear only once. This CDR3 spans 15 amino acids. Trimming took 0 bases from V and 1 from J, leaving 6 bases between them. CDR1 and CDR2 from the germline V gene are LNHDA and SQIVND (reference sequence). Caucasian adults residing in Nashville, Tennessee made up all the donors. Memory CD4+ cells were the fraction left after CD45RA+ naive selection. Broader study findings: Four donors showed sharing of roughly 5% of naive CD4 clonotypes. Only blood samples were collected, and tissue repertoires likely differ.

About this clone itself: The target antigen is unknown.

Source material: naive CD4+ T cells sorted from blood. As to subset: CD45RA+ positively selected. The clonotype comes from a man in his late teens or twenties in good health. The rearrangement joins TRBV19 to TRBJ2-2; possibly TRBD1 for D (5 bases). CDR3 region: CASSIEGVNTGELFF. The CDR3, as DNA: TGTGCCAGTAGTATAGAAGGGGTGAACACCGGGGAGCTGTTTTTT. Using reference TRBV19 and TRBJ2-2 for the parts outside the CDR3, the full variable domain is DGGITQSPKYLFRKEGQNVTLSCEQNLNHDAMYWYRQDPGQGLRLIYYSQIVNDFQKGDIAEGYSVSREKKESFPLTVTSAQKNPTAFYLCASSIEGVNTGELFFGEGSRLTVL.